The sample holds a few counts of the clone carrying this T cell receptor (beta chain). Its antigen is not known. Between the trimmed V and J ends, which lost 4 bases and 4 bases, there was a span of 10 bases. The length of the CDR3 is 14 residues. Time point specified: persistent/refractory GD, antithyroid drugs over 5 years with positive TRAb. There was RNA extracted from PBMCs, and the TCR library was made from it. Per American Thyroid Association guidelines, Graves' disease was diagnosed. A blood draw put around 9.1 milliliters of peripheral blood into EDTA tubes. Through Arm-PCR of CDR3 regions and iRepertoire HTBI primers, TCR beta libraries were built. Via MiXCR, TCRdb re-called the multiplex PCR reads, giving one row per CDR3 protein. The sample has fewer than 450,000 distinct CDR3 sequences; about a quarter are singletons. This entry comes from a study of regulatory T cells in long-lasting Graves disease. The study's findings and limits: The study found persistent patients shared more public clonotypes (around 2,500) than new patients (just over 950). Favoring TRBV28, TRBJ1-2 and TRBJ2-5 was a feature seen in persistent disease.

The chain recombines TRBV12-3 or TRBV12-4 with TRBJ2-2; maybe TRBD1 (6 bases). Source: peripheral blood mononuclear cells (PBMCs), taken when the disease was refractory, from a patient treated with antithyroid drugs. The receptor comes from a female donor with Graves disease. CDR3 nucleotides: TGTGCCAGCAGTTACGGACAGTCCACCGGGGAGCTGTTTTTT. Translation gives CASSYGQSTGELFF.